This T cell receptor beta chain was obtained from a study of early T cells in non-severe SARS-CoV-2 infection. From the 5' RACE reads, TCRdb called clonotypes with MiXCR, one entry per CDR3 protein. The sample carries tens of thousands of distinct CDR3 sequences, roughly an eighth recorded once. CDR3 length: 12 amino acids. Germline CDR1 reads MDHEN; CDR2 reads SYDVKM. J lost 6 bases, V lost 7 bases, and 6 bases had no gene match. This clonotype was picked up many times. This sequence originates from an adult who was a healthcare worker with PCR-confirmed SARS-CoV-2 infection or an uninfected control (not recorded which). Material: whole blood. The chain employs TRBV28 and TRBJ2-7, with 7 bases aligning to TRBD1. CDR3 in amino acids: CASNPTGTEQYF. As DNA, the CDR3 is TGTGCCAGCAATCCGACAGGGACCGAGCAGTACTTC.